The entry below gives a single T cell receptor (beta chain) sequence along with its context. CDR1 and CDR2 (germline): SQVTM, ANQGSEA. V was trimmed by 1 base and J by 2 bases, leaving 14 bases between them. This CDR3 region has 15 residues. The data belong to a study of CD8 T cells in Susac syndrome. RNA amounts of roughly 0.5 to 1 ug underwent reverse transcription with random hexamers. TCR beta CDR3 was amplified by immunoSEQ covering 54 Vbeta and 13 Jbeta. TCRdb reprocessed the immunoSEQ multiplex PCR reads with MiXCR, giving one entry per CDR3 protein. In the table there are 180,000 or so distinct CDR3 sequences, about 95% of which are singletons.

The V gene is TRBV29-1, the J gene TRBJ1-1; D is uncertain. The specimen was CD4+ T cells from PBMCs. This sequence originates from a human donor in good health. CDR3 in amino acids: CSVEVLGRENTEAFF. CDR3 nucleotides: TGCAGCGTTGAAGTGCTGGGGAGGGAAAACACTGAAGCTTTCTTT.